Listed below are T cell receptor beta chains from one sample, sequenced in a study of cytomegalovirus exposure and HLA in healthy donors. Sequencing was performed with immunoSEQ multiplex PCR; in TCRdb, only in-frame clones are kept and a portion is missing. The sample has more than 20,000 clones; 97% are singletons. The source material was PBMCs. These receptors were collected from a man aged 25-40 years in good health and CMV-seropositive. The CDR3 runs from the conserved cysteine through the conserved F or W. D genes are given only for firm matches. Size values are once, few and many counts, or a class for expanded clones, and some rows have none.

clone_size	d_call	v_call	j_call	cdr3_nt	cdr3_aa
-	-	TRBV4-3	TRBJ1-5	TGCGCCAGCAGCCCCCGTGCGGGGGGCCGTCAGCCCCAGCATTTT	CASSPRAGGRQPQHF
-	-	TRBV14	TRBJ2-1	TGTGCCAGCAGCCAAGCGGCTAGGTCCTACAATGAGCAGTTCTTC	CASSQAARSYNEQFF
-	TRBD2	TRBV15	TRBJ2-1	TGTGCCACCAGCATTAGCCGAGGCGGGAGCGATGAGCAGTTCTTC	CATSISRGGSDEQFF
-	TRBD1	TRBV28	TRBJ2-7	TGTGCCAGCAGTTTAGGCGGACAGGGGGCCTACGAGCAGTACTTC	CASSLGGQGAYEQYF
-	-	TRBV30	TRBJ2-7	TGTGCCTGGAGTGCCCTAGAAGTGGAGCAGTACTTC	CAWSALEVEQYF
once	-	TRBV2	TRBJ2-1	TGTGCCAGCAGTGAAATCGATACTAGAGATTACCATGAGCAGTTCTTC	CASSEIDTRDYHEQFF
-	-	TRBV6-5	TRBJ2-5	TGTGCCAGCAGTTACCAGTCCTCTGAAGAGACCCAGTACTTC	CASSYQSSEETQYF
-	TRBD2	TRBV30	TRBJ2-1	TGTGCCTGGAGTGTCAGTGGGAGGGCTTACAATGAGCAGTTCTTC	CAWSVSGRAYNEQFF
-	TRBD2	TRBV18	TRBJ2-3	TGTGCCAGCTCACCAGGGGGGGGCACAGATACGCAGTATTTT	CASSPGGGTDTQYF
-	TRBD2	TRBV7-9	TRBJ2-1	TGTGCCAGCAGCTTAGTAGCGGGACATTCGTACAATGAGCAGTTCTTC	CASSLVAGHSYNEQFF
once	TRBD2	TRBV7-6	TRBJ2-1	TGTGCCAGCGGCGGACTAGCGGGAGGGGGAGAGCAGTTCTTC	CASGGLAGGGEQFF
-	TRBD1	TRBV25-1	TRBJ1-2	TGTGCCAGCAGCGACAGGGGGGTCTGGAGGAGCTATGGCTACACCTTC	CASSDRGVWRSYGYTF
once	-	TRBV7-2	TRBJ2-7	TGTGCCAGCAGCTCAATACTAGCTATGCGGGAGCAGTACTTC	CASSSILAMREQYF
-	TRBD2	TRBV6-5	TRBJ2-1	TGTGCCAGCAGTTACTCGGCTAGCGGGAATGAGCAGTTCTTC	CASSYSASGNEQFF
-	-	TRBV9	TRBJ2-5	TGTGCCAGCAGCGTGGCGGGACAGATGCAAGAGACCCAGTACTTC	CASSVAGQMQETQYF
-	-	TRBV5-1	TRBJ1-1	TGCGCCAGCAGGTGGACAGCCGAAAACACTGAAGCTTTCTTT	CASRWTAENTEAFF
-	-	TRBV27	TRBJ2-1	TGTGCCAGCAGTCAATACAATGAGCAGTTCTTC	CASSQYNEQFF
-	-	TRBV28	TRBJ1-2	TGTGCCAGCAGTTTCAACCCAGTCTATGGCTACACCTTC	CASSFNPVYGYTF
-	-	TRBV19	TRBJ2-5	TGTGCCAGTAGTCAGGGTTCTGAGACCCAGTACTTC	CASSQGSETQYF